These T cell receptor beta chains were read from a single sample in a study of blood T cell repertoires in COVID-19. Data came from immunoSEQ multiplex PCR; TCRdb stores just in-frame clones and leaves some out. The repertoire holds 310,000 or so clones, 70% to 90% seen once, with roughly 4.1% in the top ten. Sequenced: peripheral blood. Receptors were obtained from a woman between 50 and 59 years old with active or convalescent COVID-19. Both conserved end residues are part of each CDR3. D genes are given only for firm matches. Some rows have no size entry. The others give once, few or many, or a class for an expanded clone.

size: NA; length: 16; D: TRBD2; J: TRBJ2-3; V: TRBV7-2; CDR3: CASSLGRTSGADTQYF; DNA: TGTGCCAGCAGCTTAGGACGGACTAGCGGGGCGGATACGCAGTATTTT
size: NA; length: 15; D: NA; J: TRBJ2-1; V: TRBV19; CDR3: CASSILAPQGNEQFF; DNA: TGTGCCAGTAGTATACTAGCTCCTCAAGGCAATGAGCAGTTCTTC
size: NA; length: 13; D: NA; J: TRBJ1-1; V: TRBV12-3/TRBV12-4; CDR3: CASSWGEKTEAFF; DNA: TGTGCCAGCAGTTGGGGGGAAAAGACTGAAGCTTTCTTT
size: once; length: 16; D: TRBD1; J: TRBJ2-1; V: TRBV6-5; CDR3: CASSSRRTGGAYEQFF; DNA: TGTGCCAGCAGTTCGAGAAGGACAGGGGGCGCCTATGAGCAGTTCTTC
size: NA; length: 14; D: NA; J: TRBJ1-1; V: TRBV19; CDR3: CASTPSGRYTEAFF; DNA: TGTGCCAGTACCCCGAGCGGGCGATACACTGAAGCTTTCTTT
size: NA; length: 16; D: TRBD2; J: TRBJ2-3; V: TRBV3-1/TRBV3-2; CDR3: CASSQVAGGSTDTQYF; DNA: TGTGCCAGCAGCCAAGTAGCGGGGGGCTCCACAGATACGCAGTATTTT
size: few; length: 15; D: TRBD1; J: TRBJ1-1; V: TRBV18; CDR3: CASSPRDRADTEAFF; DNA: TGTGCCAGCTCACCCAGGGACAGGGCTGACACTGAAGCTTTCTTT
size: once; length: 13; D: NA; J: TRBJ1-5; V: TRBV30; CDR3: CAWSVGGNQPQHF; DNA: TGTGCCTGGAGTGTAGGAGGCAATCAGCCCCAGCATTTT
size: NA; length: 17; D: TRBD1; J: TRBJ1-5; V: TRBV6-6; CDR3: CASSLGQGSNSNQPQHF; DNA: TGTGCCAGCAGTCTCGGACAGGGATCTAATAGCAATCAGCCCCAGCATTTT
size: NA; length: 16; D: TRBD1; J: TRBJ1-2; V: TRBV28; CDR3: CASKNRGTGGNYGYTF; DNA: TGTGCCAGCAAAAACAGGGGGACAGGGGGCAACTATGGCTACACCTTC
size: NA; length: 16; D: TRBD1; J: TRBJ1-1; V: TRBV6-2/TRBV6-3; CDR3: CASSSAGQGMGTEAFF; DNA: TGTGCCAGCAGTTCTGCCGGACAGGGGATGGGCACTGAAGCTTTCTTT
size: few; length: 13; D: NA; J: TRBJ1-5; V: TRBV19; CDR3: CASSIEAGQPQHF; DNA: TGTGCCAGTAGTATAGAGGCAGGTCAGCCCCAGCATTTT
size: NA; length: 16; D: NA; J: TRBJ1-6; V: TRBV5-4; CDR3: CASSFGSSRGNSPLHF; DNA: TGTGCCAGCAGCTTTGGTTCCAGCAGGGGCAACTCACCCCTCCACTTT
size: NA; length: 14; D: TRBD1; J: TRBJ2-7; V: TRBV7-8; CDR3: CASSTRDSAYEQYF; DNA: TGTGCCAGCAGCACTCGGGACAGCGCCTACGAGCAGTACTTC
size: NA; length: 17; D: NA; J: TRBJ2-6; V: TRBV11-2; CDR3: CASSLEQSLSGANVLTF; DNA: TGTGCCAGCAGCTTAGAACAGTCTCTCTCTGGGGCCAACGTCCTGACTTTC
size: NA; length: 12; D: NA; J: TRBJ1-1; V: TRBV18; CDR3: CASSLSLSQAFF; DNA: TGTGCCAGCTCACTTTCACTATCCCAAGCTTTCTTT
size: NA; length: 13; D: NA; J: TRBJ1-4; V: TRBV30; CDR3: CAWSVRGNEKLFF; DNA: TGTGCCTGGAGTGTACGGGGTAATGAAAAACTGTTTTTT
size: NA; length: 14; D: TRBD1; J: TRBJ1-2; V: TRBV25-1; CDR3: CASSQAGQGNGYTF; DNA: TGTGCCAGCAGCCAGGCGGGACAGGGTAATGGCTACACCTTC
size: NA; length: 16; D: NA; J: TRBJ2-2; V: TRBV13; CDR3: CASNPTGLRNTGELFF; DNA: TGTGCCAGCAACCCGACAGGATTAAGGAACACCGGGGAGCTGTTTTTT
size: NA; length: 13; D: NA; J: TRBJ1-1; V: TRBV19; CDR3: CASSILRGSEAFF; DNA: TGTGCCAGTAGTATCTTACGAGGGTCTGAAGCTTTCTTT
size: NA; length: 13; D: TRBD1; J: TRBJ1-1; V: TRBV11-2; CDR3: CASSLFGQGAAFF; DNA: TGTGCCAGCAGCTTATTTGGACAGGGCGCAGCTTTCTTT
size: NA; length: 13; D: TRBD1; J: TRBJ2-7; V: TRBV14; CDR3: CASSQTGVYEQYF; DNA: TGTGCCAGCAGCCAGACAGGGGTTTACGAGCAGTACTTC
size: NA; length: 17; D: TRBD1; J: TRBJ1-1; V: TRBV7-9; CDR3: CASSLWTGGASDTEAFF; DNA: TGTGCCAGCAGCTTATGGACAGGGGGCGCGTCGGACACTGAAGCTTTCTTT
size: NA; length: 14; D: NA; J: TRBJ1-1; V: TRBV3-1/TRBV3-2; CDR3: CASSKRGGDTEAFF; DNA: TGTGCCAGCAGCAAAAGAGGAGGCGACACTGAAGCTTTCTTT
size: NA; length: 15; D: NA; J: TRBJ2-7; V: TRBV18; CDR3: CASSPPSGITYEQYF; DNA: TGTGCCAGCTCACCACCGTCAGGAATCACCTACGAGCAGTACTTC
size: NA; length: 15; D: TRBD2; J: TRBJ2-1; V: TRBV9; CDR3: CASSVSPSGVDEQFF; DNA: TGTGCCAGCAGCGTTTCTCCTAGCGGGGTGGATGAGCAGTTCTTC
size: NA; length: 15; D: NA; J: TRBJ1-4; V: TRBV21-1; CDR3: CASSKRRDRRTKLFF; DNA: TGTGCCAGCAGCAAAAGGCGGGACAGACGAACAAAACTGTTTTTT